The rows below give T cell receptor beta chains drawn from one sample of a study of CD8+ T cells in alopecia areata. Generated by immunoSEQ multiplex PCR, the TCRdb table keeps only in-frame clones and is missing some. The profile shows several thousand clones, roughly three fifths of them singletons. The sample was skin, taken at week 4, from a patient treated with tofacitinib. The source of these receptors is a human donor with alopecia areata. Both conserved end residues are trimmed from each CDR3. The D gene is left open where the match is weak.

CDR3: ASSVLGAGAGELF
V: TRBV9
J: TRBJ2-2
D: NA

CDR3: ASSEGSKNIQY
V: TRBV25-1
J: TRBJ2-4
D: NA

CDR3: ASSGWAGTDAYGYT
V: TRBV7-9
J: TRBJ1-2
D: NA

CDR3: ASSGAGGLTEAF
V: TRBV25-1
J: TRBJ1-1
D: TRBD1

CDR3: ASRRIAETSGNEQF
V: TRBV9
J: TRBJ2-1
D: NA

CDR3: ASSFIGPSYEQY
V: TRBV5-1
J: TRBJ2-7
D: NA

CDR3: AISGFVSGRDTGELF
V: TRBV10-3
J: TRBJ2-2
D: TRBD2

CDR3: AWNGRSYEQY
V: TRBV30
J: TRBJ2-7
D: TRBD2

CDR3: ASSSRYLGDEQY
V: TRBV5-1
J: TRBJ2-7
D: NA

CDR3: ARGGQGAYEQY
V: TRBV27
J: TRBJ2-7
D: TRBD1

CDR3: ASSFGTTEAF
V: TRBV7-2
J: TRBJ1-1
D: NA

CDR3: ASSLAGTARETQY
V: TRBV5-1
J: TRBJ2-5
D: TRBD1

CDR3: ATSASNTGELF
V: TRBV7-7
J: TRBJ2-2
D: NA

CDR3: ASSSYNRGETQY
V: TRBV11-2
J: TRBJ2-5
D: TRBD1

CDR3: ASSGTNRGSNYGYT
V: TRBV2
J: TRBJ1-2
D: TRBD1

CDR3: AWSAPGTSGSEQY
V: TRBV30
J: TRBJ2-7
D: TRBD2

CDR3: ASSPQANTGELF
V: TRBV19
J: TRBJ2-2
D: NA

CDR3: ASSVEPAHNEQF
V: TRBV9
J: TRBJ2-1
D: NA

CDR3: ASSQNQGVGY
V: TRBV28
J: TRBJ2-7
D: NA

CDR3: AWSLAGAEDTQY
V: TRBV30
J: TRBJ2-3
D: TRBD2

CDR3: VLPGGSHEQY
V: TRBV11-3
J: TRBJ2-7
D: TRBD2

CDR3: ASSREGRGNEQF
V: TRBV6-4
J: TRBJ2-1
D: TRBD2

CDR3: ASSRREGLRYTDTQY
V: TRBV14
J: TRBJ2-3
D: TRBD2

CDR3: ASSIRDRGSGELF
V: TRBV6-6
J: TRBJ2-2
D: TRBD1

CDR3: ASSWLAPDEQF
V: TRBV27
J: TRBJ2-1
D: NA

CDR3: ASSHDSIYNEQF
V: TRBV5-4
J: TRBJ2-1
D: NA

CDR3: ASRTVGDAEAF
V: TRBV5-1
J: TRBJ1-1
D: NA

CDR3: ASSSSRGPRTEAF
V: TRBV6-6
J: TRBJ1-1
D: NA

CDR3: ASSFSGTGYEQY
V: TRBV5-1
J: TRBJ2-7
D: TRBD1

CDR3: ASSEDRDRVNNEQF
V: TRBV6-1
J: TRBJ2-1
D: TRBD1

CDR3: ASSLGRSTDTQY
V: TRBV5-1
J: TRBJ2-3
D: NA

CDR3: SVNYNEQF
V: TRBV29-1
J: TRBJ2-1
D: NA

CDR3: SVEDNRGRSYGYT
V: TRBV29-1
J: TRBJ1-2
D: TRBD1

CDR3: ASRYRGSNQPQH
V: TRBV6-6
J: TRBJ1-5
D: TRBD1

CDR3: ASSEGMFGAF
V: TRBV6-5
J: TRBJ1-1
D: NA

CDR3: ASRVGNQPQH
V: TRBV7-1
J: TRBJ1-5
D: NA

CDR3: ASSTLGNEQF
V: TRBV6-1
J: TRBJ2-1
D: NA

CDR3: ASSLESSGPHGGETQY
V: TRBV7-2
J: TRBJ2-5
D: NA

CDR3: ASRTRKGSYEQY
V: TRBV5-8
J: TRBJ2-7
D: NA

CDR3: SVERGKGGISQY
V: TRBV29-1
J: TRBJ2-3
D: NA

CDR3: ASSQTNRDEQY
V: TRBV4-1
J: TRBJ2-7
D: NA